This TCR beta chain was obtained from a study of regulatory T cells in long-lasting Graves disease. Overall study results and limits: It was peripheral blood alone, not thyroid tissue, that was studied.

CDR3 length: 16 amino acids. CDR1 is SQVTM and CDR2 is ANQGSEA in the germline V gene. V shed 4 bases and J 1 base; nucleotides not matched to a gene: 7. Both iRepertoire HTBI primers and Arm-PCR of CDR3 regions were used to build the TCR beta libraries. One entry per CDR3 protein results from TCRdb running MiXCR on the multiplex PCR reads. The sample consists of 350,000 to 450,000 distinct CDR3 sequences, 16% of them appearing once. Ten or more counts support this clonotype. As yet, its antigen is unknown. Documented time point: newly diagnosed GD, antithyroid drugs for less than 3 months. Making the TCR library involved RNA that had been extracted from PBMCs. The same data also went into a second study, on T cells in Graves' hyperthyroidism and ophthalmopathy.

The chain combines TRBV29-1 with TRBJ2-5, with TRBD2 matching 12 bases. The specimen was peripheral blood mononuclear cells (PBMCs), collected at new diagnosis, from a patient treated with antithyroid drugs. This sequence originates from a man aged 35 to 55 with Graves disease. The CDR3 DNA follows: TGCAGCGTTGCCCTTCAGACTAGCGGGGGCCAAGAGACCCAGTACTTC. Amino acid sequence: CSVALQTSGGQETQYF.